The 24 T cell receptor beta chains in this list originate from one sample, sequenced in a study of vaccination and CD4 T cells after COVID-19. Sequence data for DNA of cultured CD4+ T cells were generated by the Oncomine TCR Beta short-read assay. TCRdb redid the calling of the PCR reads with MiXCR, one entry per CDR3 protein. The data contain about 8,100 distinct CDR3 sequences, roughly 55% of them singletons. Which antigens these TCRs recognize remains unknown. The treatment here: approximately nine-day PBMC culture with coronavirus spike peptide pools or control peptides (ViraFEST assay). Sequences were obtained from CD4+ T cells from blood, cultured in vitro. The receptors stem from a human donor who had recovered from COVID-19.

The chain uses TRBV15 and TRBJ1-2; D possibly corresponds to TRBD1 (5 bases). The V and J ends lost 0 bases and 8 bases respectively, with 13 bases between them. In germline, CDR1 is LNHNV, CDR2 YYDKDF (reference sequence). This CDR3 region has 14 residues. The CDR3 loop is CATSRDFGGYGYTF. The CDR3 coding sequence is TGTGCCACCAGCAGAGATTTTGGGGGGTACGGCTACACCTTC.

V usage is TRBV14 and J usage is TRBJ1-1, with 7 bases lining up with TRBD1. The CDR3 consists of 14 residues. V lost 1 base, J lost 11 bases, and 10 bases stayed unmatched. Germline V gene data show CDR1 as SGHDN and CDR2 as FVKESK. Written as DNA, the CDR3 is TGTGCCAGCAGCCAAGGACGTTACAGGGGCTGGGCTTTCTTT. Its protein is CASSQGRYRGWAFF.

The chain has TRBV5-4 and TRBJ2-2, with TRBD2 matching 8 bases. The CDR3 runs to 17 residues. Germline CDR1 and CDR2: SGHNT and YYREEE (reference sequence). The V segment lost 3 bases and the J segment 9 bases; nucleotides outside the gene matches: 16. The CDR3 loop reads CASSWGSGGGNNRELFF. The DNA of the CDR3 is TGTGCCAGCAGCTGGGGATCGGGAGGGGGTAACAACCGGGAGCTGTTTTTT.

The V gene is TRBV25-1, the J gene TRBJ2-3; TRBD2 might be the D (5 bases). The CDR3 spans 16 residues. Germline CDR1 MGHDK, CDR2 SYGVNS. V lost 1 base to trimming and J lost 6 bases, with 17 bases between them. The CDR3 DNA reads TGTGCCAGCAGTGAATCCCACGGGGTGGTGGGGGATACGCAGTATTTT. As protein: CASSESHGVVGDTQYF.

The table lists this clonotype with a few counts. J is TRBJ1-2 and V is TRBV20-1; 8 bases match TRBD1. This CDR3 contains 13 residues. Germline assignment: CDR1 DFQATT and CDR2 SNEGSKA (reference sequence). V shed 2 bases and J 9 bases; nucleotides not matched to a gene: 8. The CDR3 DNA reads TGCAGTGCTAGATTAACGGACAGGGAGAGCTACACCTTC. Translated, it gives CSARLTDRESYTF.

This clonotype was seen a handful of times. The genes are TRBV6-5 and TRBJ1-2; D unclear. Germline V gene lookup returns CDR1 MNHEY and CDR2 SVGAGI. V was shortened by 4 bases and J by 2 bases, with 17 bases between the two germline ends. The CDR3 loop spans 16 amino acids. The CDR3 region has the DNA TGTGCCAGCAGTTCCCGACACGACGGCGGGAACTATGGCTACACCTTC. This codes for CASSSRHDGGNYGYTF.

The chain couples TRBV6-5 to TRBJ2-1, with TRBD2 matching over 12 bases. This CDR3 has 16 residues. J was trimmed by 2 bases and V by 2 bases; bases with no gene match: 1. Germline assignment: CDR1 MNHEY and CDR2 SVGAGI. The DNA of the CDR3 is TGTGCCAGCAGTTACCTAGCGGGAGGGCCCTACAATGAGCAGTTCTTC. It translates to CASSYLAGGPYNEQFF.

The chain joins TRBV20-1 to TRBJ1-2; D unclear. This CDR3 contains 19 residues. The V and J ends lost 1 base and 4 bases respectively, with 28 bases between them. Per germline, CDR1 DFQATT and CDR2 SNEGSKA (reference sequence). The CDR3 spells CSARGGLSPGAFLGYGYTF. CDR3 coding DNA: TGCAGTGCTAGAGGCGGACTCAGCCCAGGAGCCTTCCTCGGCTATGGCTACACCTTC.

The rearrangement links TRBV15 to TRBJ1-2, with D unresolved. With 6 bases removed from V and 0 bases from J, the gap between germline ends came to 8 bases. Per germline, CDR1 LNHNV and CDR2 YYDKDF (reference sequence). This CDR3 has 13 amino acids. The CDR3 protein is CATRAISNYGYTF. The DNA for the CDR3 is TGTGCCACCAGAGCGATCTCTAACTATGGCTACACCTTC.

The chain couples TRBV30 to TRBJ2-5; 7 bases match TRBD1. Germline CDR1 is GTSNPN and CDR2 is SVGIG (reference sequence). The CDR3 is 18 residues long. V shed 2 bases, J shed 2 bases, and the junction held 17 bases outside the gene matches. The DNA for the CDR3 is TGTGCCTGGAGTTTTTGGACCGACCGACAGGGTAAACAAGAGACCCAGTACTTC. Translating gives CAWSFWTDRQGKQETQYF.

The J gene is TRBJ2-1, the V gene TRBV2, with D possibly being TRBD1 (6 bases). The germline V and J ends were trimmed by 7 bases and 4 bases, with 11 bases remaining between them. CDR1 and CDR2 from the germline V gene are SNHLY and FYNNEI. The CDR3 is 13 amino acids. Here the CDR3 reads CASMKGVYNEQFF. The CDR3, as DNA: TGTGCCAGCATGAAGGGGGTATACAATGAGCAGTTCTTC.

The gene calls are TRBV20-1 and TRBJ2-7; no reliable D call. Deletions cut 1 base from V and 5 bases from J, with 6 bases between. CDR3 length equals 11 residues. The germline CDR1 and CDR2 sequences are DFQATT and SNEGSKA (reference sequence). CDR3: CSARAGDEQYF. The CDR3 DNA follows: TGCAGTGCTAGAGCCGGTGACGAGCAGTACTTC.

The chain couples TRBV2 to TRBJ2-1; D is uncertain. The CDR3 runs 11 residues. Germline values: CDR1 SNHLY, CDR2 FYNNEI. With 5 bases removed from V and 4 bases from J, the gap between germline ends came to 3 bases. The CDR3 nucleotides read TGTGCCAGCAGTCCTTACAATGAGCAGTTCTTC. Amino acid sequence: CASSPYNEQFF.

V and J are TRBV5-1 and TRBJ2-3; D unclear. Per germline, CDR1 SGHRS and CDR2 YFSETQ. The CDR3 has 14 amino acids. V lost 0 bases to trimming and J lost 3 bases, with 8 bases between them. The CDR3 is CASSLARTTDTQYF. CDR3 sequence (DNA): TGCGCCAGCAGCTTGGCCCGGACGACAGATACGCAGTATTTT.

The V and J genes are TRBV21-1 and TRBJ2-5; the DNA was not used to check the table's D call, TRBD2. TRBV21-1 is tagged as a pseudogene. The length of the CDR3 is 15 residues. In DNA form, the CDR3 reads TGTGCCAGCAGCAAGAACGGGAGGACCAAAGAGACCCAGTACTTC. Translation: CASSKNGRTKETQYF.

The chain links TRBV7-2 to TRBJ1-2, with no clear D. Trimming removed 7 bases from V and 0 bases from J, with 12 bases in between. The CDR3 sequence is 14 residues long. CDR1 SGHTA and CDR2 FQGNSA come from the germline V gene. The CDR3 DNA reads TGTGCCAGCAACAACGATAGGCCTAACTATGGCTACACCTTC. Protein product: CASNNDRPNYGYTF.

This rearrangement joins TRBV24-1 to TRBJ2-3; 13 bases align to TRBD2. The CDR3 spans 17 residues. Germline CDR1 is KGHDR and CDR2 is SFDVKD. With V trimmed by 2 bases and J by 5 bases, 6 bases remained unmatched. The CDR3 region has the DNA TGTGCCACCAGTGATTGGACTAGCGGGAGAAATGTAGATACGCAGTATTTT. Amino acids: CATSDWTSGRNVDTQYF.

J is TRBJ2-5 and V is TRBV5-1; D gene ambiguous. The CDR3 is 12 amino acids. Trimming took 0 bases from V and 10 from J, leaving 10 bases between them. Per the germline V gene, CDR1 is SGHRS and CDR2 is YFSETQ. The CDR3 region has the DNA TGCGCCAGCAGCTTGGATCCCTGGGACCAGTACTTC. Protein sequence: CASSLDPWDQYF.

The genes are TRBV7-2 and TRBJ2-7, with 10 bases identical to TRBD1. Trimming at V came to 5 bases and at J to 4 bases, leaving 11 bases not matched to a gene. This CDR3 spans 16 amino acids. Germline CDR1 is SGHTA and CDR2 is FQGNSA. CDR3 loop: CASSPDSGQGFYEQYF. CDR3 sequence (DNA): TGTGCCAGCAGCCCAGACTCGGGACAGGGGTTTTACGAGCAGTACTTC. Complete variable domain (other parts from reference TRBV7-2 and TRBJ2-7): GAGVSQSPSNKVTEKGKDVELRCDPISGHTALYWYRQSLGQGLEFLIYFQGNSAPDKSGLPSDRFSAERTGGSVSTLTIQRTQQEDSAVYLCASSPDSGQGFYEQYFGPGTRLTVT.

This chain connects TRBV9 to TRBJ2-5; D uncertain. Germline V lookup: CDR1 SGDLS, CDR2 YYNGEE. Trimming took off 0 bases at V and 2 bases at J, with 11 bases between the two ends. CDR3 size: 15 residues. The CDR3 DNA is TGTGCCAGCAGCGTAGGCCGCGAGTTACAAGAGACCCAGTACTTC. Its translation: CASSVGRELQETQYF.

The chain joins TRBV6-5 to TRBJ1-2; D remains ambiguous. Trimming left V 0 bases short and J 0 bases short, with 5 bases between. The CDR3 is made up of 14 amino acids. Germline V lookup: CDR1 MNHEY, CDR2 SVGAGI. DNA of the CDR3: TGTGCCAGCAGTTACTCCCCAGCTAACTATGGCTACACCTTC. This translates into CASSYSPANYGYTF.

The chain combines TRBV20-1 with TRBJ1-3; a possible D gene is TRBD1 (6 bases). Germline loops: CDR1 DFQATT, CDR2 SNEGSKA (reference sequence). The CDR3 is 17 amino acids. The V end was cut by 1 base, the J end by 0 bases, with 16 bases between. The CDR3, as DNA: TGCAGTGCTAGAGCCCAGAGGGGGAGCCTCTCTGGAAACACCATATATTTT. As protein: CSARAQRGSLSGNTIYF.

The V and J genes are TRBV5-1 and TRBJ2-5; TRBD2 agrees at 13 bases. The CDR3 sequence is 15 residues long. Germline V CDR1 and CDR2: SGHRS, YFSETQ. Trimming took 4 bases from V and 5 from J; bases not matched to a gene: 5. CDR3 nucleotides: TGCGCCAGCAGCCGAGGGACTAGCGGGGAGGAGACCCAGTACTTC. Amino acid sequence: CASSRGTSGEETQYF.

The rearrangement uses TRBV20-1 and TRBJ1-2; D is possibly TRBD1 (6 bases). This CDR3 is 13 amino acids long. V lost 3 bases and J lost 4, with 12 bases in between. Germline V CDR1 and CDR2: DFQATT, SNEGSKA (reference sequence). The CDR3 coding sequence is TGCAGTGCTAGTGCAGGGGACCTCTATGGCTACACCTTC. Translated, it gives CSASAGDLYGYTF.